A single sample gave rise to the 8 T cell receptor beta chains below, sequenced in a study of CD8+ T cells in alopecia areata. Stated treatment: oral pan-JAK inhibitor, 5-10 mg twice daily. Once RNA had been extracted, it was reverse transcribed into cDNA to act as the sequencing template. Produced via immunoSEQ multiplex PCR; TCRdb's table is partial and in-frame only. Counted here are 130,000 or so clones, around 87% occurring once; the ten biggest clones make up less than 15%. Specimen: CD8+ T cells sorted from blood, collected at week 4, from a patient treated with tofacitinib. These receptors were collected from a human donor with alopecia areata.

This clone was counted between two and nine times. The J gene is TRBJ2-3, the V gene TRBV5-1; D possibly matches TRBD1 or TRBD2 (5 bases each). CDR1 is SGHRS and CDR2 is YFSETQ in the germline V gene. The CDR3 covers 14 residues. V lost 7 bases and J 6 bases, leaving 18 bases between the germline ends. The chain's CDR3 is CASGPGTRSDTQYF. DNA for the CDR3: TGCGCCAGCGGCCCCGGGACGCGGTCGGATACGCAGTATTTT.

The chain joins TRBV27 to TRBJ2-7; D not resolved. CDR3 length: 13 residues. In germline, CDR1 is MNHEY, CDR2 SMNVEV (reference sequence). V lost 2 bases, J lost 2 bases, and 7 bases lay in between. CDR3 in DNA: TGTGCCAGCAGTTTACAGGACCCCTACGAGCAGTACTTC. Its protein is CASSLQDPYEQYF.

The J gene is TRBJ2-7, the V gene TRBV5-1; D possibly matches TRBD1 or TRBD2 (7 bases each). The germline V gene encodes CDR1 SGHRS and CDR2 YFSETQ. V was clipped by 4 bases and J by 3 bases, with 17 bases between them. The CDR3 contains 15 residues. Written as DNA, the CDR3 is TGCGCCAGCAGCCCCAGAGACAGGGAGGGCTACGAGCAGTACTTC. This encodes CASSPRDREGYEQYF.

DNA for the CDR3: TGCGCCAGCTCCGGTGGGACAGGGGCTATAGAAGCTTTCTTT. This codes for CASSGGTGAIEAFF. The chain is built from TRBV5-1 and TRBJ1-1, with 10 bases identical to TRBD1. Unmatched junction bases numbered 11, after V lost 7 bases and J lost 8 bases. The CDR3 runs 14 residues. In germline, CDR1 is SGHRS, CDR2 YFSETQ. The full variable domain, with the rest looked up from reference TRBV5-1 and TRBJ1-1, is KAGVTQTPRYLIKTRGQQVTLSCSPISGHRSVSWYQQTPGQGLQFLFEYFSETQRNKGNFPGRFSGRQFSNSRSEMNVSTLELGDSALYLCASSGGTGAIEAFFGQGTRLTVV.

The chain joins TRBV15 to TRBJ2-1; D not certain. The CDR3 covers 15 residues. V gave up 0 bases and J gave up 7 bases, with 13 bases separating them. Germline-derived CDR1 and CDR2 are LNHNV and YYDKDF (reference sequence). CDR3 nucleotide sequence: TGTGCCACCAGCAGAGATCTCGCCGATCGGAATGAGCAGTTCTTC. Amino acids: CATSRDLADRNEQFF.

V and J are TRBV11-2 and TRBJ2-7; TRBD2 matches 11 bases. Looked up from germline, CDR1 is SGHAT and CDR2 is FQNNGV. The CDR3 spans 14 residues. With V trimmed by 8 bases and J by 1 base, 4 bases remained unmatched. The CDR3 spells CASGVAGGSYEQYF. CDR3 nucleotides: TGTGCCAGCGGGGTAGCGGGAGGGTCCTACGAGCAGTACTTC.

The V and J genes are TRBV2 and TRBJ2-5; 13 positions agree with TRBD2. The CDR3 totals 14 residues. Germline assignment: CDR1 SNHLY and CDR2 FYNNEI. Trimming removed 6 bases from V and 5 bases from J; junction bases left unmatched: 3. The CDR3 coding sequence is TGTGCCAGCAGGACTAGCGGGAGGCAGGAGACCCAGTACTTC. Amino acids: CASRTSGRQETQYF.

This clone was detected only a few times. Written as DNA, the CDR3 is TGTGCCAGCAGCTTAGAGGACCAATGGCACGAGCAGTACTTC. Its translation is CASSLEDQWHEQYF. The V call is TRBV7-9, the J call TRBJ2-7; D not certain. The V and J ends lost 1 base and 5 bases respectively, with 12 bases between them. There are 14 residues in the CDR3. From germline, CDR1 is SEHNR and CDR2 FQNEAQ (reference sequence).